This entry is about one T cell receptor beta chain. Original processing methods: Reference gene primers were amplified, and this amplification served to estimate nucleated cell counts. Assay used: immunoSEQ multiplex PCR; TCRdb lists only in-frame clones, some missing. That table gives V, J and clone size, and the DNA gave D and trimming. The sample has roughly 86,000 clones, roughly 89% seen once; the top ten hold under 2.5%. The data were obtained in a study of blood T cell repertoires in COVID-19. For the study at large: PBMCs, B-cell-depleted T cells, or T cells provided the cDNA or gDNA that made up the material.

Trimming cost V 3 bases and J 2 bases; bases outside gene matches: 3. CDR1 is DFQATT and CDR2 is SNEGSKA in the germline V gene (reference sequence). This CDR3 is built from 13 residues. The sequencing input was peripheral blood. This clonotype originated in a woman aged 45-65 years in a cohort sampled during active COVID-19. The chain uses TRBV20-1 and TRBJ2-7; 8 bases align to TRBD1. The CDR3 DNA follows: TGCAGTGCTAGTCGGGGACAGGCCTACGAGCAGTACTTC. Protein product: CSASRGQAYEQYF.